Detailed here is one T cell receptor beta chain. Its target antigen remains unknown. No base quality information exists; no much larger clone differs at one position. The library was built by means of the immunoSEQ multiplex PCR assay. The multiplex PCR relied on a mix of 60 forward primers for TCR Vbeta segments and 13 reverse primers for TCR Jbeta segments. The CDR3 region of rearranged TCR beta genes was amplified from genomic DNA by a multiplex PCR assay. The Illumina HiSeq System was used to sequence the amplified TCR beta libraries as 87-base-pair reads. The original pipeline was this. Across the 500 to 750 repertoires, a later analysis counted some 80 million unique TCR beta chains, roughly 11 million of which were shared by at least two donors. To remove PCR and sequencing errors, raw reads were error-corrected and collapsed into unique sequences using a nearest-neighbor algorithm that merged closely related sequences. CDR3 sequences were aligned to IMGT reference sequences to assign V, D and J gene segments. For a sequence to be retained, a match of at least six nucleotides to both a V gene segment and a J gene segment was required. Rearrangements were called productive when the CDR3 lacked stop codons and stayed in frame with V and J; all others were non-productive. Following IMGT convention, CDR3 was defined as the stretch from the second conserved V-encoded cysteine to the conserved J-encoded phenylalanine. The earlier analysis of about 530 of the donors excluded any sequence lacking an unambiguous match to a single V gene segment. In an earlier analysis of 587 of the donors, V segments were called functional above 56.7% productive rearrangements and were called segregating when the between-donor standard deviation exceeded 5%. A statistical classification framework was developed to diagnose cytomegalovirus status using the catalog of TCR beta chain sequences. A later analysis assigned V and J genes by comparing TCR nucleotide sequences with IMGT/GENE-DB human TR gene sequences. A later analysis assigned CDR3 sequences and most-parsimonious VDJ recombination scenarios with the TCRdist pipeline. A later analysis defined each TCR beta chain by its CDR3 amino acid sequence plus V-gene family, and excluded reads lacking a unique V-gene family. A later analysis removed 592 highly shared, low-generation-probability nucleotide sequences to deal with suspected cross-contamination and a sequencing artifact. For each public chain, a later analysis derived a clonal expansion index from normalized ranks of inferred template counts within each repertoire. In a later analysis, generation probabilities were computed using a VDJ recombination model fitted to out-of-frame rearrangements, and the results were checked against IGoR. A later analysis scored TCR-TCR, TCR-HLA and TCR-CMV co-occurrence with hypergeometric tests, applying a repertoire-size bias correction to TCR pairs. A later analysis estimated false discovery rates by permuting HLA or CMV assignments 20 times. In a later analysis, co-occurring TCRs were grouped using DBSCAN, with TCRdist sequence similarity added in when clustering inside HLA-allele-positive subsets. Repertoires with fewer than 30,000 or more than 120,000 public chains, plus five repertoires with anomalous nucleotide sharing, were excluded from co-occurrence clustering. TCRdb obtained this table from immuneACCESS and retained in-frame rearrangements with V and J assigned. These tables miss some clones; where compared with another copy, unresolved V genes account for less than half of the shortfall, and the remainder is unexplained. The D gene and trimming were derived from the DNA, and the V and J assignments and clone size from that table. The sample records approximately 260,000 clones, approximately 91% of which are singletons. Clones ranked in the top ten supply approximately 1.5% of the sample.

The cohort consisted of approximately 670 healthy bone marrow donors. Cohort members were all nominally healthy when sampled, although unrecorded immune exposures were likely present. The donor was CMV seronegative and belonged to the group of over 350 seronegative cohort members. A peripheral blood sample was provided by each donor, and peripheral blood mononuclear cells were used for TCR beta sequencing. The Qiagen DNeasy Blood Extraction Kit was used to extract genomic DNA from the blood cell samples. The sample originates from a study of cytomegalovirus exposure and HLA in healthy donors (dated by TCRdb to the late 2010s). Background on the whole study: An earlier analysis of about 560 of the donors reported under 300 Gb of sequence data and some 110 million unique TCR beta sequences obtained from about 179 million T cells. About 280 gigabases of sequencing data and 70 million to 100 million unique TCR sequences made up an early release that covered around 640 HLA-typed donors. The genetic ancestry cluster associated with self-reported Caucasian donors included roughly four fifths of the roughly 380 genotyped donors. The aim of the study was to test whether cataloging public T cell receptors could identify signatures of past pathogen exposure. The study used immunosequencing to profile the T cell repertoires of 670 or so subjects and linked those repertoires to cytomegalovirus serostatus. Besides the first cohort of approximately 710 subjects, a separate validation cohort made up of 95 to 150 different subjects was used. The study combined high-throughput TCR immunosequencing, statistical association of individual TCRs with disease status, and machine learning to predict cytomegalovirus infection status. A later analysis re-examined previously published TCR beta repertoires from about 670 donors and added high-resolution HLA genotyping to investigate patterns of TCR occurrence. In the later analysis, no new phenotypic data were used to find candidate immune exposures; instead, reliance was placed on TCR beta sequences and their occurrence across donors. In an earlier analysis of roughly 580 of the donors, high-throughput TCR beta sequencing was used to judge whether each TCR beta V gene segment behaved as functional or pseudogenic. Alongside the repertoire data, information on donor age, sex, ethnicity and CMV serostatus was compiled. Genome-wide SNP genotypes for about 65% of the 666 donors were used in a later genetic analysis, which treated that subset as a discovery cohort. All discovery cohort repertoires had been generated on a single sequencing platform. HLA typing covered class I and class II loci at four-digit resolution. The number of donors typed differed by locus, with about 620-630 for A, B, C, DRB1 and DQB1, 522 for DQA1, 606 for DPA1, and some 440 for DPB1. Four or five DR-DQ haplotypes were handled as single units for association and clustering because linkage in the cohort was strong. Across around 400 genotyped donors of the cohort, an average of roughly 250,000 unique TCR beta nucleotide sequences per donor were sequenced, and roughly a sixth of those sequences were non-productive. Overall results and qualifications from the work: Because counts were too low, about 18 rarely observed V segments, including chromosome 9 orphons, were excluded from the earlier analysis of 587 of the donors. In both the original and validation cohorts, the classifier was reported to diagnose cytomegalovirus status with high specificity and sensitivity. In a later analysis, the rate of TCR association differed among HLA loci, with DRB1 alleles having the most associated TCRs and HLA-C alleles having the fewest. An earlier analysis of around 600 of the donors showed that most TCR beta V segments appeared in productive rearrangements either about 87% or about 30% of the time, which broadly matched IMGT annotations. Roughly uniform sequencing depth across donors was assumed in presence/absence analyses, although this assumption may not hold. Linkage disequilibrium might explain the correlated functional status among segregating V segments, but an unknown experimental factor could not be ruled out. The only immune exposure information available for the cohort was CMV serostatus. The cohort was sequenced for TCR beta chains only, and without alpha or paired-chain data the features that could be detected were limited. HLA typing was unavailable for some donors at each locus, so association tests used only the typed subset. Compared with the roughly 700-donor mean, donors in an Asian-associated ancestry cluster had fewer N-insertions in productive TCRs, according to a later genetic analysis. A later analysis found that HLA-associated TCR beta chains were more clonally expanded and had lower generation probabilities than equally common non-associated chains. At a false discovery rate of 0.05, a later analysis linked roughly 17,000 TCR beta sequences to specific HLA alleles. A cluster of highly shared sequence variants was judged likely to represent a technical artifact of the sequencing pipeline. According to a later analysis, parvovirus B19, influenza, CMV and Epstein-Barr virus appeared linked to several top co-occurrence clusters. In vitro tests confirmed that a few of the cytomegalovirus-associated TCR beta chains recognize cytomegalovirus antigens. When HLA alleles, especially DR and DQ, strongly co-occurred, attributing TCR associations to individual alleles was difficult. A further reported finding was that TCR beta sequences accurately predicted the HLA-A and HLA-B alleles for most subjects in the first cohort. The authors suggested that the approach could potentially be generalized to other disease states and immunological phenotypes. While some public TCRs were present in many individuals, most TCR sequences turned up only very rarely across donors. In a later genetic analysis, a missense DCLRE1C variant was associated with V-gene and J-gene trimming of TCR beta chains, and the association was replicated in an independent cohort. According to a later analysis, most CMV-associated TCR beta chains appeared to be HLA-restricted, and the HLA associations seemed to be driven largely by CMV exposure. In the study, around 150 TCR beta chains were listed as associated with cytomegalovirus.

Sequencing was done on a sample of PBMCs. The TCR sequence derives from a girl under 10 years old in good health and CMV-seronegative.

The nucleotides are TGTGCCAGCAGTTTAGGCGGGGTAGCCTACGAGCAGTACTTC. This encodes CASSLGGVAYEQYF. The rearranged chain carries TRBV28 and TRBJ2-7, with TRBD2 as a weak D call on 6 bases. Reading the germline V gene gives CDR1 MDHEN and CDR2 SYDVKM. The junction shows trimming of 2 bases on V and 2 bases on J, plus 10 bases between the germline ends. The CDR3 runs 14 residues from the cysteine to the phenylalanine. The sequence is cut down to CDR3 DNA, 42 bases in frame from base 1.